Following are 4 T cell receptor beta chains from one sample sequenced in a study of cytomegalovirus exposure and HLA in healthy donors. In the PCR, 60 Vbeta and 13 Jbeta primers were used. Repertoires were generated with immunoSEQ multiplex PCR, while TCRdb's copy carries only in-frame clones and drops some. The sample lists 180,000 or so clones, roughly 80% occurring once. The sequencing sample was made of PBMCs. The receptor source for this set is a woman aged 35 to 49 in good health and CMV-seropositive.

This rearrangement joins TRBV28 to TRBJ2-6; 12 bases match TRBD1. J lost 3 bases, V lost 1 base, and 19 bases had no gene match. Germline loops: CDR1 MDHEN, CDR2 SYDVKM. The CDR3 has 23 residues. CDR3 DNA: TGTGCCAGCAGTTTATATGTGCCCCCAACCCTGGGACAGGGGGCGCTTGGGGCCAACGTCCTGACTTTC. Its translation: CASSLYVPPTLGQGALGANVLTF. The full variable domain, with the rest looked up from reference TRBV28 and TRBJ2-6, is DVKVTQSSRYLVKRTGEKVFLECVQDMDHENMFWYRQDPGLGLRLIYFSYDVKMKEKGDIPEGYSVSREKKERFSLILESASTNQTSMYLCASSLYVPPTLGQGALGANVLTFGAGSRLTVL.

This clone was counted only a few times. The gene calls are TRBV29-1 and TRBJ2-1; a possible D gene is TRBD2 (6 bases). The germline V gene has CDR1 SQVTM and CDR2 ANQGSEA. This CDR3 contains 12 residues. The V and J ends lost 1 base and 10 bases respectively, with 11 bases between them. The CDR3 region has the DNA TGCAGCGTTGAAGCGGGAGTACGGGAGCAGTTCTTC. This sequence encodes CSVEAGVREQFF.

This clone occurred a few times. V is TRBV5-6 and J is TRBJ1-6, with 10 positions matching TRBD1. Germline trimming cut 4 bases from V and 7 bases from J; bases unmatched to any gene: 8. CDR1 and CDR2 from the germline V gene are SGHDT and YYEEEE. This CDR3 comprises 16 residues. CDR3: CASSPRDRGGNSPLHF. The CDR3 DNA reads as TGTGCCAGCAGCCCAAGGGACAGGGGAGGGAATTCACCCCTCCACTTT.

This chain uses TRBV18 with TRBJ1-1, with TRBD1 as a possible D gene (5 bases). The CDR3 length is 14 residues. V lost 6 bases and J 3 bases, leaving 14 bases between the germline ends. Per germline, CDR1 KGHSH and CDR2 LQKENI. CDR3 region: CASSRGGGDTEAFF. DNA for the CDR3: TGTGCCAGCTCGCGGGGGGGTGGGGACACTGAAGCTTTCTTT.